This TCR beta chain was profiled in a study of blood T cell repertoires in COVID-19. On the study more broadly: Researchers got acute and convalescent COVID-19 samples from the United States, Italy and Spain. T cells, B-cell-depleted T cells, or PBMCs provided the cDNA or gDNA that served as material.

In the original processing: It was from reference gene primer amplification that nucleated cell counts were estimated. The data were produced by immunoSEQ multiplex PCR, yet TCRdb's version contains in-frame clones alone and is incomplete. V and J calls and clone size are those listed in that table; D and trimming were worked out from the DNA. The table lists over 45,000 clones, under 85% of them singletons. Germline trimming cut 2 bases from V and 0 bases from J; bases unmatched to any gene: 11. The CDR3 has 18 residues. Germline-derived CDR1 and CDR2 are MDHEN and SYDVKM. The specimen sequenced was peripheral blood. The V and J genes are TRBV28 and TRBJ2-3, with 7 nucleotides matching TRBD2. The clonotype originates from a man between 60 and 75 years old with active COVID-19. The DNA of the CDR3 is TGTGCCAGCAGTTTAATCCCGCTGGGAGGGAGTAGCACAGATACGCAGTATTTT. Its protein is CASSLIPLGGSSTDTQYF.